Listed below are T cell receptor beta chains from one sample, sequenced in a study of PD-1 blockade in classical Hodgkin lymphoma. Data came from immunoSEQ multiplex PCR; TCRdb stores just in-frame clones and leaves some out. Among around 23,000 clones listed, around 85% were seen once. Sequencing was performed on peripheral blood mononuclear cells (PBMCs), taken before the fourth cycle of nivolumab. These receptors all come from a human donor with classical Hodgkin lymphoma. CDR3s include the opening cysteine and the closing phenylalanine or tryptophan. D genes are given only for firm matches. Clone size appears in some rows only: once, few, many, or a class for an expanded clone.

j_call clone_size v_call d_call cdr3_length cdr3_nt cdr3_aa
TRBJ2-3 . TRBV10-3 TRBD2 15 TGTGCCATCAGTCCGAATAGCGGGGGGCGGGAAACGCAGTATTTT CAISPNSGGRETQYF
TRBJ2-1 once TRBV18 . 17 TGTGCCAGCTCACCACTCAGCCTTCTGGGGAACTACAATGAGCAGTTCTTC CASSPLSLLGNYNEQFF
TRBJ2-3 . TRBV7-9 TRBD2 16 TGTGCCAGCAGTACGGGACGGGGGGGCCTCACAGATACGCAGTATTTT CASSTGRGGLTDTQYF
TRBJ2-4 . TRBV19 . 14 TGTGCCAGTCACGATAGCGGACGCAAAAACATTCAGTACTTC CASHDSGRKNIQYF
TRBJ2-7 . TRBV5-5 . 12 TGTGCCAGCTACGCTTCAGATTACGAGCAGTACTTC CASYASDYEQYF
TRBJ2-7 . TRBV7-9 TRBD1 14 TGTGCCAGCAGCTTAGGACAGGGAGCCTACGAGCAGTACTTC CASSLGQGAYEQYF
TRBJ1-4 . TRBV7-6 TRBD1 18 TGTGCCAGCAGCTTAGTCTCGGGCGGGCACAGGGGGGATGAAAAACTGTTTTTT CASSLVSGGHRGDEKLFF
TRBJ1-2 once TRBV19 TRBD1 14 TGTGCCAGTAGTGCCCGACAGGGAATCCGAGTATGGACCTTC CASSARQGIRVWTF
TRBJ2-1 . TRBV9 TRBD2 15 TGTGCCAGCAGCTCTTCTAGCGGACGTCACAATGAGCAGTTCTTC CASSSSSGRHNEQFF
TRBJ1-3 . TRBV7-8 . 13 TGTGCCAGCAGCTCCAAGACAGGAAACACCATATATTTT CASSSKTGNTIYF
TRBJ2-1 few TRBV7-2 TRBD1 15 TGTGCCAGCAGCTTAGGACAGGGTAGCTACAATGAGCAGTTCTTC CASSLGQGSYNEQFF
TRBJ2-4 . TRBV6-5 TRBD1 15 TGTGCCAGCAGCCTCCCCGGACAGGGTCCGGGCATTCAGTACTTC CASSLPGQGPGIQYF
TRBJ2-6 . TRBV11-2 TRBD1 15 TGTGCCAGCAGCCTTGACAGGGTTGGGGCCAACGTCCTGACTTTC CASSLDRVGANVLTF
TRBJ1-3 . TRBV18 . 14 TGTGCCAGCTCACCACCTGGGAGGAGAAACACCATATATTTT CASSPPGRRNTIYF
TRBJ2-7 . TRBV27 . 15 TGTGCCAGCAGTTTGATAGGCCAGGACGGGAACGAGCAGTACTTC CASSLIGQDGNEQYF
TRBJ1-5 . TRBV7-9 . 15 TGTGCCAGCAGCTTAGAAGGGTTTAGCAATCAGCCCCAGCATTTT CASSLEGFSNQPQHF
TRBJ2-5 . TRBV30 . 13 TGTGCCTGGAGTGTAGCAGGGTGGGAGACCCAGTACTTC CAWSVAGWETQYF
TRBJ2-7 . TRBV5-1 . 13 TGCGCCAGCAGCTTGGAGTCGGCCCACGAGCAGTACTTC CASSLESAHEQYF
TRBJ2-4 . TRBV7-2 TRBD1 19 TGTGCCAGCAGCCAAGGGTTGGGGACAGTGCGGCTAGCCAAAAACATTCAGTACTTC CASSQGLGTVRLAKNIQYF
TRBJ1-2 once TRBV19 . 13 TGTGCCACCGGGGGAGGGAACAACTATGGCTACACCTTC CATGGGNNYGYTF
TRBJ2-1 . TRBV19 TRBD2 15 TGTGCCAGTAGTCCTCTAGCGGTTAAGAGCGATGAGCAGTTCTTC CASSPLAVKSDEQFF
TRBJ2-2 . TRBV9 . 13 TGTGCCAGCAGCGGCACAGGGACCGGGGAGCTGTTTTTT CASSGTGTGELFF
TRBJ2-4 . TRBV19 . 14 TGTGCCAGTAGTATACGGGGGATAAAAAACATTCAGTACTTC CASSIRGIKNIQYF
TRBJ1-2 . TRBV4-2 . 12 TGTGCCAGCAGCCCGGGGACATGGCCCTACACCTTC CASSPGTWPYTF
TRBJ2-7 . TRBV7-9 TRBD1 14 TGTGCCAGCAGCCCGGCCGGGACAGGAGGAAAGCAGTACTTC CASSPAGTGGKQYF
TRBJ2-1 . TRBV9 . 13 TGTGCCAGCAGCGTCTTAGGGAATAATGAGCAGTTCTTC CASSVLGNNEQFF
TRBJ2-2 . TRBV19 TRBD2 15 TGTGCCAGTAAGGGAGGAGCGGGAGGGTCCGGGGAGCTGTTTTTT CASKGGAGGSGELFF
TRBJ2-2 . TRBV5-6 TRBD2 14 TGTGCCAGTCACGGACTAGCGGGGACCGGGGAGCTGTTTTTT CASHGLAGTGELFF
TRBJ2-7 . TRBV4-3 . 15 TGCGCCAGCAGCCAAGATTCGCAGGGCACCTACGAGCAGTACTTC CASSQDSQGTYEQYF
TRBJ2-7 . TRBV30 . 13 TGTGCCTGGTCCCGGGTTAGTTTGGGCGAGCAGTACTTC CAWSRVSLGEQYF
TRBJ1-2 . TRBV7-9 . 12 TGTGCCAGCAGCTTGTCTAAGGGTGGCTACACCTTC CASSLSKGGYTF
TRBJ1-2 few TRBV13 . 12 TGTGCCAGCAGCTCCCGGTTCTATGGCTACACCTTC CASSSRFYGYTF
TRBJ2-1 . TRBV6-5 . 13 TGTGCCAGCAGCTGGCAGGGGTACGATGAGCAGTTCTTC CASSWQGYDEQFF
TRBJ1-5 . TRBV28 TRBD1 17 TGTGCCAGCAGTTCGACCGCCGAGACAGGGGACAATCAGCCCCAGCATTTT CASSSTAETGDNQPQHF
TRBJ2-5 . TRBV6-1 . 15 TGTGCCAGCAGTGAATCAAGGAGACAGGTCGAGACCCAGTACTTC CASSESRRQVETQYF
TRBJ2-3 . TRBV5-8 TRBD2 15 TGTGCCAGCAGCTGGACTAGCGGGATCACAGATACGCAGTATTTT CASSWTSGITDTQYF
TRBJ2-3 once TRBV14 TRBD2 16 TGTGCCAGCAGCCAAGTGGGGGGGTCTAGAGGAGATACGCAGTATTTT CASSQVGGSRGDTQYF
TRBJ2-5 . TRBV11-2 . 11 TGTGCCAGCAGCTCGGAGGGACAGAGGTACTTC CASSSEGQRYF
TRBJ1-6 few TRBV4-2 . 13 TGTGCCAGCAGCCCTCGGGAGGATTCACCCCTCCACTTT CASSPREDSPLHF
TRBJ1-1 . TRBV11-2 TRBD1 17 TGTGCCAGCAGCTTAGATCCCGACAGGGGGCAGAGCACTGAAGCTTTCTTT CASSLDPDRGQSTEAFF
TRBJ2-2 once TRBV5-1 . 13 TGCGCCAGCAGCTTAATTGGGACCGGGGAGCTGTTTTTT CASSLIGTGELFF
TRBJ2-5 . TRBV6-5 . 15 TGTGCCAGCAGCCCTCTACATCTCGCCCAAGAGACCCAGTACTTC CASSPLHLAQETQYF
TRBJ1-1 . TRBV30 . 13 TGTGCCTGGAGTTTGTCGGTTCGGGTTGAAGCTTTCTTT CAWSLSVRVEAFF
TRBJ2-3 . TRBV13 TRBD2 17 TGTGCCAGCAGTTACTCGGGACTAGCGGGGGGCACAGATACGCAGTATTTT CASSYSGLAGGTDTQYF
TRBJ2-2 . TRBV28 . 10 TGTGCCAGCGGGAGGGGGGAGCTGTTTTTT CASGRGELFF
TRBJ2-7 . TRBV28 . 22 TGTGCCAGCAGTTTATGGGGAACTTTACTGGGACTGGGACGAAGAGACACCTACGAGCAGTACTTC CASSLWGTLLGLGRRDTYEQYF
TRBJ2-7 . TRBV29-1 . 12 TGCAGCGTTTTAAGAGAAACCTACGAGCAGTACTTC CSVLRETYEQYF
TRBJ2-7 . TRBV7-9 . 12 TGTGCCAGCAGCTTAGGGGGACGCGAGCAGTACTTC CASSLGGREQYF